This T cell receptor beta chain was found in a study of T cell changes during pregnancy in multiple sclerosis. The CDR3 spans 13 residues. The V end was cut by 5 bases, the J end by 4 bases, with 11 bases between. Germline CDR1 and CDR2: GTSNPN and SVGIG (reference sequence). The data were produced by immunoSEQ multiplex PCR, yet TCRdb's version contains in-frame clones alone and is incomplete. The sample holds some 120,000 clones, approximately 93% seen once. The V and J genes are TRBV30 and TRBJ2-2; D not resolved. The clonotype originates from a female donor with multiple sclerosis, enrolled in a pregnancy study. The source material was peripheral blood, sampled before pregnancy. This chain's CDR3 is CAWETRGTGELFF. The CDR3 bases are TGTGCCTGGGAAACCCGCGGCACCGGGGAGCTGTTTTTT.